This TCR beta chain was recovered during a study of T cells in Graves' hyperthyroidism and ophthalmopathy. Notes on the study in general: Blood also contained most expanded thyroid clonotypes above 0.001. Ophthalmopathy and stable hyperthyroidism were separated by a 13 V-J model.

This clonotype was counted many times. Its antigen is not known. RNA transcripts were the template for amplifying TCR beta CDR3 regions. Using the HTBI primer set, a first-round RT-PCR was run on the TCR CDR3. TCRdb redid the calling of the multiplex PCR reads with MiXCR, one entry per CDR3 protein. The sample includes fewer than 500,000 distinct CDR3 sequences, roughly 15% seen only once; the top ten take about 19%. This CDR3 region has 16 residues. Germline trimming cut 5 bases from V and 2 bases from J; bases unmatched to any gene: 7. Germline loops: CDR1 MDHEN, CDR2 SYDVKM. It was 10 ml of fresh peripheral blood that supplied the PBMCs.

This receptor was obtained from a woman aged 25 to 39 with Graves' ophthalmopathy. The rearrangement uses TRBV28 and TRBJ2-2; 8 nucleotides line up with TRBD1. The sequenced sample was blood. The CDR3: CASSSRTGKNTGELFF. Written as DNA, the CDR3 is TGTGCCAGCAGTAGCCGGACAGGGAAAAACACCGGGGAGCTGTTTTTT.